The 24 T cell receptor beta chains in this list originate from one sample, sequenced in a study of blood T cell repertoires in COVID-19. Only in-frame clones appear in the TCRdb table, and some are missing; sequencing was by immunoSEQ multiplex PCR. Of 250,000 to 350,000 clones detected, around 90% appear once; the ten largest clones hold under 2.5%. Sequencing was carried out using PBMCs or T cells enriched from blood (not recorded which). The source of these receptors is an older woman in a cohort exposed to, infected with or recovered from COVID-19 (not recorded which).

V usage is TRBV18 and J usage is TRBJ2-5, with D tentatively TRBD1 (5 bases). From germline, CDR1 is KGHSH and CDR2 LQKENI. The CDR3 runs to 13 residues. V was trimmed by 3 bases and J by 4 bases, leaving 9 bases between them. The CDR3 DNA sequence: TGTGCCAGCTCACCGGGGCTAGGAGAGACCCAGTACTTC. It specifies CASSPGLGETQYF.

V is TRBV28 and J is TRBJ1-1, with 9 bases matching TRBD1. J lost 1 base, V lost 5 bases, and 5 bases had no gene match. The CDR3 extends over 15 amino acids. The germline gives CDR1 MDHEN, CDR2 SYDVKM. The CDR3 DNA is TGTGCCAGCAGTCCCCGGGACAGGGAGAACACTGAAGCTTTCTTT. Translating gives CASSPRDRENTEAFF.

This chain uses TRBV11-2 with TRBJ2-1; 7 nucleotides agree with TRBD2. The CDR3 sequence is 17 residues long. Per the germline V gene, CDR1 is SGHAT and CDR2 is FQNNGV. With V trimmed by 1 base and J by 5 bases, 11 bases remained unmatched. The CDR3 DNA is TGTGCCAGCAGCTTAGTGGGCGCGGGAGAGAGGGACAATGAGCAGTTCTTC. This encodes CASSLVGAGERDNEQFF.

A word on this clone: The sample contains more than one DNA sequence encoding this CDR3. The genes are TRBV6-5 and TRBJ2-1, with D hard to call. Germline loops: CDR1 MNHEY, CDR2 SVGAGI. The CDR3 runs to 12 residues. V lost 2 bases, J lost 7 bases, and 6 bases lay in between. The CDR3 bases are TGTGCCAGCAGTTACGGCGGAAATGAGCAGTTCTTC. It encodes CASSYGGNEQFF.

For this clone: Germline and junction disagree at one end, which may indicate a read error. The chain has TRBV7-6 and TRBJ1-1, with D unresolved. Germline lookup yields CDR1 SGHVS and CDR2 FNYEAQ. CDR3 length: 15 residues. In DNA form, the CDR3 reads TGTGCCAGCAGCATAGCCTTGAGAGGAAACACTGAAGCTTTCTTT. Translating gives CASSIALRGNTEAFF.

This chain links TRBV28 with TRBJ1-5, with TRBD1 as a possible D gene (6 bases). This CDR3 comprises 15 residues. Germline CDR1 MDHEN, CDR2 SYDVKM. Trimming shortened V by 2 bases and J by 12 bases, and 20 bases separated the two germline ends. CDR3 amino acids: CASSLRGGGASFQHF. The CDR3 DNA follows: TGTGCCAGCAGTTTACGGGGAGGGGGGGCCTCGTTCCAGCATTTT.

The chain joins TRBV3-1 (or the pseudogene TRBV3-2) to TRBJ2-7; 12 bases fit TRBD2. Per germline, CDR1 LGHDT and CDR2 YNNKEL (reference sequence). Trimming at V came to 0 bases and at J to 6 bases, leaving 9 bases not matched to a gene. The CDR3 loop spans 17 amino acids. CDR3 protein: CASSQEAGLAGTSEQYF. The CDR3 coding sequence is TGTGCCAGCAGCCAAGAGGCCGGACTAGCGGGAACCTCCGAGCAGTACTTC.

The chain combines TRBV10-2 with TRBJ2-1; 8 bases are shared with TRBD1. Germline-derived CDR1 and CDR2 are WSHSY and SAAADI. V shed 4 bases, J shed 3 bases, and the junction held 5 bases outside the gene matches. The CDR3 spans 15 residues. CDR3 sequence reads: CASSAGGLIYNEQFF. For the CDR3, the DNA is TGCGCCAGCAGTGCAGGGGGCTTAATCTACAATGAGCAGTTCTTC.

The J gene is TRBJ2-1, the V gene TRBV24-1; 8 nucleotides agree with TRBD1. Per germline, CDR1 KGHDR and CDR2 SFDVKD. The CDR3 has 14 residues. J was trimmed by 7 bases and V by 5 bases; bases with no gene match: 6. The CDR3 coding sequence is TGTGCCACCAGTGGGGACCGACAGGGGAATGAGCAGTTCTTC. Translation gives CATSGDRQGNEQFF.

CDR3 loop: CASSWIAGEDNEQFF. In DNA form, the CDR3 reads TGTGCCAGCAGCTGGATAGCGGGAGAGGACAATGAGCAGTTCTTC. The chain combines TRBV11-2 with TRBJ2-1, with TRBD2 identical over 9 bases. Trimming took 4 bases from V and 5 from J; bases not matched to a gene: 6. The CDR3 covers 15 residues. Germline values: CDR1 SGHAT, CDR2 FQNNGV.

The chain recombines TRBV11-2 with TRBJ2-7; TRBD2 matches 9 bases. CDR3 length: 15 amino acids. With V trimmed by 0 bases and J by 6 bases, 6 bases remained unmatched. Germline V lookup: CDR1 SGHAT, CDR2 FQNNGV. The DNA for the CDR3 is TGTGCCAGCAGCTTAGAACTAGCGGGCCGCAGCGAGCAGTACTTC. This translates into CASSLELAGRSEQYF.

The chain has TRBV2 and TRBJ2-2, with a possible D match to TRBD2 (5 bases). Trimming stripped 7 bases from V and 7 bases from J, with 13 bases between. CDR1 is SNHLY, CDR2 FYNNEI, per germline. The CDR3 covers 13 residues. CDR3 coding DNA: TGTGCCAGCATAGCCGACGGGGACGGGGAGCTGTTTTTT. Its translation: CASIADGDGELFF.

The CDR3 sequence is CASSPGLAGGNEQFF. For the CDR3, the DNA is TGTGCCAGCAGCCCGGGACTAGCGGGAGGGAATGAGCAGTTCTTC. This chain uses TRBV6-4 with TRBJ2-1; 16 bases match TRBD2. The CDR3 totals 15 residues. Germline V gene lookup returns CDR1 MRHNA and CDR2 SNTAGT. The ends lost 6 bases at V and 7 bases at J; junction bases unmatched: 3.

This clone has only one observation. The CDR3: CASSSGLAGALETQYF. Here the CDR3 DNA reads TGTGCCAGCAGCTCCGGACTAGCGGGAGCTCTAGAGACCCAGTACTTC. The chain joins TRBV7-2 to TRBJ2-5; TRBD2 aligns across 13 bases. The CDR3 is 16 amino acids. Germline values: CDR1 SGHTA, CDR2 FQGNSA. Germline trimming cut 4 bases from V and 4 bases from J; bases unmatched to any gene: 6.

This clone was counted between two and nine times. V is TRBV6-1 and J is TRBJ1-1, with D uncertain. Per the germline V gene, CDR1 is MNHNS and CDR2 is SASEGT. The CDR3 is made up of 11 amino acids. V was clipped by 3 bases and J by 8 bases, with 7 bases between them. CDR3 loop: CASSDTLEAFF. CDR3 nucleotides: TGTGCCAGCAGTGACACTCTCGAAGCTTTCTTT.

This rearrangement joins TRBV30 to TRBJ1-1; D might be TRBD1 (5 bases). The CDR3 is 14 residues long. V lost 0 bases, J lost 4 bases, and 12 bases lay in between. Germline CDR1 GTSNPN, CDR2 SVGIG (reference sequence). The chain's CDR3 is CAWSVPGGATEAFF. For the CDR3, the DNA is TGTGCCTGGAGTGTACCGGGAGGGGCCACTGAAGCTTTCTTT. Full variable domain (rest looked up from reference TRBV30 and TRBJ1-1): SQTIHQWPATLVQPVGSPLSLECTVEGTSNPNLYWYRQAAGRGLQLLFYSVGIGQISSEVPQNLSASRPQDRQFILSSKKLLLSDSGFYLCAWSVPGGATEAFFGQGTRLTVV.

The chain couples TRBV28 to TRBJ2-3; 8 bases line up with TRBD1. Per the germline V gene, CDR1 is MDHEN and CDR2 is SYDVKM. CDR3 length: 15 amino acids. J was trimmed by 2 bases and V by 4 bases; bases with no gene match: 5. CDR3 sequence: CASSSRGQDTDTQYF. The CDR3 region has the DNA TGTGCCAGCAGTTCCAGGGGGCAGGACACAGATACGCAGTATTTT.

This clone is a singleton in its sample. CDR3 sequence (DNA): TGTGCCAGCTCACCTCTCCCCCCGACAGGGGAAGTCACAGATACGCAGTATTTT. It specifies CASSPLPPTGEVTDTQYF. V usage is TRBV18 and J usage is TRBJ2-3, with 8 bases matching TRBD1. CDR3 length: 18 amino acids. V shed 3 bases, J shed 2 bases, and the junction held 13 bases outside the gene matches. Germline V gives CDR1 KGHSH, CDR2 LQKENI.

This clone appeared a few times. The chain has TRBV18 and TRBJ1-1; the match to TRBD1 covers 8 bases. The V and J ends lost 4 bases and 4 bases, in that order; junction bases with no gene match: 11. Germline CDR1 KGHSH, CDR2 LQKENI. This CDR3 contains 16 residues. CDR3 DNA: TGTGCCAGCTCACTATATGGGGACAGGTTTTCCACTGAAGCTTTCTTT. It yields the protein CASSLYGDRFSTEAFF.

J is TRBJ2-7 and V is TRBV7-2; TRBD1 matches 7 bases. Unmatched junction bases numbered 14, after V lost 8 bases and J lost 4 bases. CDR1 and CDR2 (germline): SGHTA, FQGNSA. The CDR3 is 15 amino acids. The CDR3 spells CASSRRGGYGYEQYF. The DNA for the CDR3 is TGTGCCAGCTCCCGTAGAGGGGGCTATGGGTACGAGCAGTACTTC.

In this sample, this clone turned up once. CDR3 region: CASSQTGTRGLGGEQYF. The DNA for the CDR3 is TGTGCCAGCAGCCAGACCGGGACTAGAGGGCTCGGCGGGGAGCAGTACTTC. The chain is built from TRBV7-2 and TRBJ2-7; 8 bases map to TRBD2. The CDR3 contains 17 residues. The germline CDR1 and CDR2 sequences are SGHTA and FQGNSA. The V and J ends lost 5 bases and 7 bases, in that order; junction bases with no gene match: 19.

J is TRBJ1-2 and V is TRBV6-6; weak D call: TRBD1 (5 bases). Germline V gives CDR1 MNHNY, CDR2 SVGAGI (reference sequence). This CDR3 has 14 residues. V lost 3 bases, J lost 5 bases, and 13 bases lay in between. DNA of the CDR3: TGTGCCAGCAGTTATATAGACAGAATATATGGCTACACCTTC. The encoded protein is CASSYIDRIYGYTF.

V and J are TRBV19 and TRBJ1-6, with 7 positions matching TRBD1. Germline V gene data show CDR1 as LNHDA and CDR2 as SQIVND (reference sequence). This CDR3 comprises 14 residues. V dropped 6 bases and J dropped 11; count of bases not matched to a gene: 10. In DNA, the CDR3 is TGTGCCAGTAGCCCGACAGGGCCGGGGACACCCCTCCACTTT. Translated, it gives CASSPTGPGTPLHF.

The CDR3 loop is CASSLGTSGRSYNEQFF. The CDR3 DNA reads TGTGCCAGCAGCTTAGGGACTAGCGGGAGGTCCTACAATGAGCAGTTCTTC. The V gene is TRBV7-9, the J gene TRBJ2-1, with 14 bases aligning to TRBD2. Germline values: CDR1 SEHNR, CDR2 FQNEAQ (reference sequence). This CDR3 is 17 amino acids long. V shed 1 base and J 1 base; nucleotides not matched to a gene: 0.